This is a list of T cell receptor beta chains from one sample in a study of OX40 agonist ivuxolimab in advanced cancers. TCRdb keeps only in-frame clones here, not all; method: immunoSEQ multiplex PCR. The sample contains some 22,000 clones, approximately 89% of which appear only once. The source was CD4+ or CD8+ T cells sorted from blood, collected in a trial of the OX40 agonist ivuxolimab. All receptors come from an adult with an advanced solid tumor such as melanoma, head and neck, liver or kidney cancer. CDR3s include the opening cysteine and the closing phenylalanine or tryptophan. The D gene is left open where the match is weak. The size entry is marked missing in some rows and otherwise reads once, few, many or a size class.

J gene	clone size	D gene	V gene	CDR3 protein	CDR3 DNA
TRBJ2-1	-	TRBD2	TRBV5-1	CASSLRRAGGPSNEQFF	TGCGCCAGCAGCTTGCGTCGTGCGGGAGGGCCTAGCAATGAGCAGTTCTTC
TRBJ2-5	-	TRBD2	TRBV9	CASSVGGLAGGGVWGETQYF	TGTGCCAGCAGCGTTGGAGGACTAGCGGGAGGGGGAGTCTGGGGAGAGACCCAGTACTTC
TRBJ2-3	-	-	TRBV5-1	CASSLGTASTDTQYF	TGCGCCAGCAGCTTGGGGACAGCGAGTACAGATACGCAGTATTTT
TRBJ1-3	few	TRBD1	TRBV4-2	CASSLGDSYSGNTIYF	TGTGCCAGCAGCCTGGGGGACAGCTACTCTGGAAACACCATATATTTT
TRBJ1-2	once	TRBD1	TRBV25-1	CASSGPPGQGPGYTF	TGTGCCAGCAGTGGCCCTCCGGGACAGGGTCCTGGCTACACCTTC
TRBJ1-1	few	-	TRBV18	CASSPLAGTLNTEAFF	TGTGCCAGCTCACCTCTAGCCGGGACGCTGAACACTGAAGCTTTCTTT
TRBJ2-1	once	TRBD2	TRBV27	CASSWGAGIAGGSEQFF	TGTGCCAGCAGTTGGGGGGCGGGGATAGCGGGAGGGAGTGAGCAGTTCTTC
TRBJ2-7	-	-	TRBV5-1	CASTATGSSYEQYF	TGCGCCAGCACGGCTACGGGGAGCTCCTACGAGCAGTACTTC
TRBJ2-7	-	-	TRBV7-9	CASSLPGTYEQYF	TGTGCCAGCAGCTTACCGGGGACCTACGAGCAGTACTTC
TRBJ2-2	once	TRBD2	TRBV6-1	CASSVLAGAGELFF	TGTGCCAGCAGTGTTCTAGCGGGAGCCGGGGAGCTGTTTTTT
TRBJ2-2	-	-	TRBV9	CASSVAAQNTGELFF	TGTGCCAGCAGCGTAGCGGCTCAGAACACCGGGGAGCTGTTTTTT
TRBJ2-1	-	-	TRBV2	CASSRTVYNEQFF	TGTGCCAGCAGTAGGACTGTTTACAATGAGCAGTTCTTC
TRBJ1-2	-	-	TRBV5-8	CASSLEGTEYNYGYTF	TGTGCCAGCAGCTTGGAAGGGACCGAGTATAACTATGGCTACACCTTC
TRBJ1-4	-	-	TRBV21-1	CASSKGADSAPTEYNEKLFF	TGTGCCAGCAGCAAAGGGGCGGACAGTGCGCCAACGGAATATAATGAAAAACTGTTTTTT
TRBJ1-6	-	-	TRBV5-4	CASSLTERSPLHF	TGTGCCAGCAGCTTGACTGAGAGGTCACCCCTCCACTTT
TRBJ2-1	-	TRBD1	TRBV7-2	CASSSGTANEQFF	TGTGCCAGCAGCTCTGGGACAGCCAATGAGCAGTTCTTC
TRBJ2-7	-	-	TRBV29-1	CSVEGQSGYEQYF	TGCAGCGTTGAAGGCCAGAGCGGCTACGAGCAGTACTTC
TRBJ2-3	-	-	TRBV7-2	CAAASQGTDTQYF	TGTGCAGCGGCCTCACAAGGCACAGATACGCAGTATTTT
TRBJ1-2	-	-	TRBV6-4	CASSDDGLYGYTF	TGTGCCAGCAGTGACGATGGTCTCTATGGCTACACCTTC
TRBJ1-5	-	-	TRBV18	CASSGGSNQPQHF	TGTGCCAGCTCGGGGGGCAGTAATCAGCCCCAGCATTTT
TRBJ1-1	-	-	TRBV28	CASRNPTTLRAFF	TGTGCCAGCAGGAATCCGACAACACTCAGGGCTTTCTTT
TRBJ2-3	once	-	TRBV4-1	CASSRTSGTDTQYF	TGCGCCAGCAGTCGAACATCCGGCACAGATACGCAGTATTTT
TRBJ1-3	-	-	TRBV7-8	CASSVGGGNTIYF	TGTGCCAGCAGCGTCGGTGGCGGAAACACCATATATTTT
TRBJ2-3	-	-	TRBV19	CASSTWTARYTQYF	TGTGCCAGTAGTACCTGGACGGCTCGATATACGCAGTATTTT
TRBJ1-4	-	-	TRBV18	CASSPSAQGGEKLFF	TGTGCCAGCTCACCAAGTGCACAGGGAGGCGAAAAACTGTTTTTT
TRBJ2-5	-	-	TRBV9	CASSVVGQETQYF	TGTGCCAGCAGCGTAGTGGGGCAAGAGACCCAGTACTTC
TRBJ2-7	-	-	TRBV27	CASSLDGGAAYEQYF	TGTGCCAGCAGTTTAGATGGTGGGGCAGCCTACGAGCAGTACTTC
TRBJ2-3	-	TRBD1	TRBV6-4	CASSETGGDTQYF	TGTGCCAGCAGCGAGACAGGGGGAGATACGCAGTATTTT
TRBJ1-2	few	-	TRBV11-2	CASSLEFSVGESGYTF	TGTGCCAGCAGCTTAGAGTTTTCCGTAGGGGAAAGTGGCTACACCTTC
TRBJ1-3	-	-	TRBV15	CATSRVTRAGGNTIYF	TGTGCCACCAGCAGAGTCACAAGAGCAGGTGGAAACACCATATATTTT
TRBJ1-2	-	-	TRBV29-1	CSAGLGLYGYTF	TGCAGCGCTGGACTTGGTTTGTATGGCTACACCTTC
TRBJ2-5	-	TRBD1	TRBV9	CASSAGQGGETQYF	TGTGCCAGCAGCGCCGGACAGGGCGGGGAGACCCAGTACTTC
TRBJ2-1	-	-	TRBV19	CASSISLGYNEQFF	TGTGCCAGTAGTATTTCCTTGGGTTACAATGAGCAGTTCTTC
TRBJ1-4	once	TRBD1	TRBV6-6	CASSGRDRVYEKLFF	TGTGCCAGCAGTGGCAGGGACAGGGTTTATGAAAAACTGTTTTTT
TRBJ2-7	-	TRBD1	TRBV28	CASSAYDRAYEQYF	TGTGCCAGCAGTGCCTATGACAGGGCCTACGAGCAGTACTTC
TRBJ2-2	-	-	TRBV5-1	CASSGRTNTGELFF	TGCGCCAGCAGCGGGAGGACGAACACCGGGGAGCTGTTTTTT
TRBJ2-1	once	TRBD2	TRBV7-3	CASSSLAGSPYNEQFF	TGTGCCAGCAGCTCCCTAGCGGGATCCCCCTACAATGAGCAGTTCTTC
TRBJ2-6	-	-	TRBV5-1	CASSLAVGANVLTF	TGCGCCAGCAGCTTGGCCGTTGGGGCCAACGTCCTGACTTTC
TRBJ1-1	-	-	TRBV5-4	CASSLLGVGMNTEAFF	TGTGCCAGCAGCTTGCTTGGGGTGGGCATGAACACTGAAGCTTTCTTT
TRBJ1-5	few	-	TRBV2	CASWGGMEPQHF	TGTGCCAGCTGGGGGGGTATGGAGCCCCAGCATTTT
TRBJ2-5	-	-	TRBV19	CASSIGRTSGETQYF	TGTGCCAGTAGTATAGGGAGGACGTCAGGGGAGACCCAGTACTTC
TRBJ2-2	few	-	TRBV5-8	CASSFNRRTGELFF	TGTGCCAGCAGCTTTAATCGGAGGACCGGGGAGCTGTTTTTT
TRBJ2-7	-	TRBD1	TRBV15	CATSRQGANYEQYF	TGTGCCACCAGCAGACAGGGGGCAAATTACGAGCAGTACTTC
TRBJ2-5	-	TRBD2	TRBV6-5	CASSTPGLARETQYF	TGTGCCAGCAGTACACCGGGACTAGCGAGAGAGACCCAGTACTTC
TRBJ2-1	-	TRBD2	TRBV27	CASSSMGLGDEQFF	TGTGCCAGCAGTTCCATGGGACTAGGAGATGAGCAGTTCTTC